A single sample gave rise to the 29 T cell receptor beta chains below, sequenced in a study of T cell clusters in autoimmune cytopenias. TRB amplification used approximately 270 ng of peripheral blood genomic DNA. One tube held mixed TRB-A and TRB-B primer pools for touch-down PCR. TCRdb re-called the multiplex PCR reads and gives one entry per CDR3 protein, without DNA. The data show a few thousand distinct CDR3 sequences, and the top ten clones hold less than 20%. The sequenced material came from peripheral blood. These receptors were obtained from a human donor with an autoimmune cytopenia or autoimmune hepatitis (not recorded which).

By frequency, this clonotype registers medium-sized (0.01 to 0.1%). The chain joins TRBV19 to TRBJ2-5; no DNA is available, so the TRBD1 call from TCRdb remains unchecked. CDR1 is LNHDA and CDR2 is SQIVND in the germline V gene (reference sequence). The CDR3 runs to 15 residues. The CDR3 sequence is CASSTHLGTQETQYF.

Judged by frequency, this clonotype is medium-sized. This CDR3 reads CASSYAAGGYEQYF. The rearrangement links TRBV6-5 to TRBJ2-7; TCRdb picks TRBD1, but there is no DNA to check that call. The CDR3 contains 14 residues. Per germline, CDR1 MNHEY and CDR2 SVGAGI.

The chain recombines TRBV6-5 with TRBJ1-1; checking the TCRdb D call of TRBD1 is not possible without DNA. Looked up from germline, CDR1 is MNHEY and CDR2 is SVGAGI. The CDR3 runs to 15 residues. The CDR3 spells CASSYVDRGHTEAFF.

J is TRBJ2-1 and V is TRBV5-1; the TCRdb D gene call, TRBD2, has no DNA to confirm it. CDR1 is SGHRS and CDR2 is YFSETQ in the germline V gene. The CDR3 has 16 residues. Here the CDR3 reads CASSLVSSGVGNEQFF. Supplemented by reference TRBV5-1 and TRBJ2-1, the full variable domain reads KAGVTQTPRYLIKTRGQQVTLSCSPISGHRSVSWYQQTPGQGLQFLFEYFSETQRNKGNFPGRFSGRQFSNSRSEMNVSTLELGDSALYLCASSLVSSGVGNEQFFGPGTRLTVL.

The V call is TRBV5-1, the J call TRBJ2-7; checking the TCRdb D call of TRBD2 is not possible without DNA. The length of the CDR3 is 16 residues. Germline CDR1 reads SGHRS; CDR2 reads YFSETQ. The CDR3 here is CASSSTTGPATYEQYF.

This clonotype is labeled medium-sized based on frequency. This rearrangement joins TRBV30 to TRBJ1-6; TCRdb designates TRBD1, a call that cannot be tested without DNA. The CDR3 is made up of 14 amino acids. CDR1 and CDR2 from the germline V gene are GTSNPN and SVGIG (reference sequence). The CDR3 is CAWSVGQSNSPLHF.

Its frequency marks this clonotype as medium-sized. The chain links TRBV30 to TRBJ1-6. The CDR3 is 14 residues long. Germline-derived CDR1 and CDR2 are GTSNPN and SVGIG (reference sequence). The CDR3 sequence is CAWRGDFGNSPLHF.

The chain joins TRBV30 to TRBJ1-5; with no DNA, the TCRdb D assignment of TRBD1 cannot be verified. Germline loops: CDR1 GTSNPN, CDR2 SVGIG (reference sequence). The CDR3 contains 13 residues. The CDR3: CAFQDRGDQPQHF.

The chain has TRBV5-1 and TRBJ2-2; TCRdb names TRBD1, which stays unverified in the absence of DNA. Germline V gives CDR1 SGHRS, CDR2 YFSETQ. This CDR3 spans 17 amino acids. CDR3 region: CASTQIAGQGFTGELFF.

Its frequency marks this clonotype as medium-sized (0.01 to 0.1%). The gene calls are TRBV6-8 and TRBJ1-4. CDR1 and CDR2 from the germline V gene are MNHGY and SAAAGT. The CDR3 covers 15 residues. The CDR3 spells CASSYRGALNEKLFF.

Judged by frequency, this clonotype is medium-sized. The rearrangement uses TRBV5-6 and TRBJ1-2; with no DNA, the TCRdb D assignment of TRBD1 cannot be verified. Germline CDR1 and CDR2: SGHDT and YYEEEE. CDR3 length equals 13 residues. The CDR3 spells CASSGTGNYGYTF.

This clonotype is classed as medium-sized (0.01 to 0.1%) by frequency. The chain has TRBV18 and TRBJ2-1; TCRdb's D gene call, TRBD2, goes unchecked for lack of DNA. Per the germline V gene, CDR1 is KGHSH and CDR2 is LQKENI. The CDR3 runs 14 residues. The CDR3 loop is CASSNPSGVNEQFF.

The chain has TRBV7-6 and TRBJ2-3; TCRdb lists TRBD2, though no DNA is available to test this call. CDR1 SGHVS and CDR2 FNYEAQ come from the germline V gene. The CDR3 contains 18 residues. The CDR3 protein is CASSYGLAGGSSTDTQYF.

This clonotype ranks as medium-sized (0.01 to 0.1%) in terms of frequency. The rearrangement uses TRBV27 and TRBJ2-7. Germline loops: CDR1 MNHEY, CDR2 SMNVEV (reference sequence). CDR3 length: 13 amino acids. The CDR3 sequence: CASSPGASYEQYF.

The V gene is TRBV7-9, the J gene TRBJ2-6; TCRdb outputs TRBD1, but without DNA this stays unchecked. Per the germline V gene, CDR1 is SEHNR and CDR2 is FQNEAQ (reference sequence). CDR3 length equals 15 residues. The CDR3 protein is CASSSGGSGANVLTF. The whole variable domain, filled in from reference TRBV7-9 and TRBJ2-6, reads DTGVSQNPRHKITKRGQNVTFRCDPISEHNRLYWYRQTLGQGPEFLTYFQNEAQLEKSRLLSDRFSAERPKGSFSTLEIQRTEQGDSAMYLCASSSGGSGANVLTFGAGSRLTVL.

Judged by frequency, this clonotype is medium-sized. V usage is TRBV6-5 and J usage is TRBJ2-2; no DNA is available, so the TRBD2 call from TCRdb remains unchecked. The CDR3 runs to 13 residues. The V gene's germline CDR1 is MNHEY and CDR2 SVGAGI. The CDR3 here is CASQGQSTGELFF.

Considering frequency, this clonotype is medium-sized. The chain combines TRBV27 with TRBJ1-2; TCRdb lists TRBD1, though no DNA is available to test this call. The CDR3 is made up of 13 amino acids. Looked up from germline, CDR1 is MNHEY and CDR2 is SMNVEV (reference sequence). CDR3 in amino acids: CASSRTGPYGYTF.

This chain connects TRBV20-1 to TRBJ2-3; TCRdb's D call, TRBD2, is unchecked because there is no DNA. The V gene's germline CDR1 is DFQATT and CDR2 SNEGSKA (reference sequence). The CDR3 totals 17 residues. This chain's CDR3 is CSARDRISGGNTDTQYF.

The chain combines TRBV20-1 with TRBJ1-1; as DNA is missing, the TRBD1 call by TCRdb cannot be tested. Germline V lookup: CDR1 DFQATT, CDR2 SNEGSKA (reference sequence). This CDR3 has 14 residues. CDR3 region: CSASLQGRNTEAFF.

This sequence joins TRBV30 and TRBJ1-1; TCRdb outputs TRBD1, but without DNA this stays unchecked. The CDR3 sequence is 14 residues long. Germline V CDR1 and CDR2: GTSNPN, SVGIG (reference sequence). The CDR3 region is CAWSEWDRGAEAFF. Complete variable domain (other parts from reference TRBV30 and TRBJ1-1): SQTIHQWPATLVQPVGSPLSLECTVEGTSNPNLYWYRQAAGRGLQLLFYSVGIGQISSEVPQNLSASRPQDRQFILSSKKLLLSDSGFYLCAWSEWDRGAEAFFGQGTRLTVV.

The rearrangement links TRBV11-1 to TRBJ1-2; TCRdb outputs TRBD1, but without DNA this stays unchecked. This CDR3 is built from 15 residues. Germline V CDR1 and CDR2: SGHAT, FQDESV (reference sequence). CDR3 loop: CASSLHPAGGYGYTF.

The rearrangement links TRBV7-9 to TRBJ2-7; TCRdb returns TRBD1, unconfirmable since there is no DNA. The CDR3 loop spans 17 amino acids. From germline, CDR1 is SEHNR and CDR2 FQNEAQ (reference sequence). The CDR3 protein is CASSLAALGQGAREQYF.

This sequence joins TRBV7-9 and TRBJ2-7; TCRdb designates TRBD1, a call that cannot be tested without DNA. The germline V gene encodes CDR1 SEHNR and CDR2 FQNEAQ (reference sequence). CDR3 length equals 14 residues. CDR3 protein: CASSSGTGGYEQYF.

This chain links TRBV5-6 with TRBJ1-2; as DNA is missing, the TRBD1 call by TCRdb cannot be tested. Germline CDR1 reads SGHDT; CDR2 reads YYEEEE. The CDR3 has 16 amino acids. The CDR3 protein is CASSPPMTREYYGYTF.

This sequence joins TRBV18 and TRBJ1-5; TCRdb's assignment of TRBD1 cannot be checked, as there is no DNA. Germline CDR1 and CDR2: KGHSH and LQKENI. The CDR3 extends over 19 amino acids. CDR3: CASSPRPLGQSYSNQPQHF.

This clonotype is classed as medium-sized (0.01 to 0.1%) by frequency. The chain combines TRBV5-4 with TRBJ2-7; TCRdb proposes TRBD1, but this gene call is untestable without DNA. The CDR3 loop spans 15 amino acids. Germline loops: CDR1 SGHNT, CDR2 YYREEE (reference sequence). This CDR3 is CASSFTTGTVYEQYF.

Measured by frequency, this clonotype is medium-sized. The chain has TRBV5-6 and TRBJ2-3; TCRdb selects TRBD2, and the lack of DNA leaves this call unchecked. Germline lookup yields CDR1 SGHDT and CDR2 YYEEEE. The CDR3 spans 17 residues. CDR3 amino acids: CASSLEVRGARTDTQYF.

The V and J genes are TRBV4-1 and TRBJ1-1; TCRdb calls TRBD1, which cannot be checked without DNA. Per the germline V gene, CDR1 is MGHRA and CDR2 is YSYEKL. This CDR3 has 18 residues. The CDR3 region is CASSQVPGTGGENTEAFF.

The chain employs TRBV5-6 and TRBJ2-1; no DNA is available, so the TRBD1 call from TCRdb remains unchecked. This CDR3 comprises 15 residues. Germline V gives CDR1 SGHDT, CDR2 YYEEEE. CDR3 sequence reads: CASMAGGPNYNEQFF.